These 29 T cell receptor beta chains share one sample of origin, sequenced in a study of blood T cells in healthy people across ages. Primers used in a second PCR of roughly 7 to 11 cycles were a sample-barcoded 5' primer and a J-beta primer mix. TCRdb analysed the 5' RACE reads with MiXCR anew, one entry per CDR3 protein. The table has about 1.6 million distinct CDR3 sequences, about 35% seen once. The specimen was blood. These receptors all stem from a woman in her 30s in good health.

The chain carries TRBV20-1 and TRBJ1-1; D uncertain. This CDR3 has 17 amino acids. Trimming shortened V by 0 bases and J by 0 bases, and 17 bases separated the two germline ends. CDR1 DFQATT and CDR2 SNEGSKA come from the germline V gene (reference sequence). CDR3 in amino acids: CSARDPRDPGMNTEAFF. The CDR3 DNA is TGCAGTGCTAGAGATCCCCGGGATCCGGGGATGAACACTGAAGCTTTCTTT.

The chain has TRBV7-9 and TRBJ2-6; unclear D gene. The CDR3 runs 17 residues. Trimming cost V 3 bases and J 8 bases, with 20 bases left between them. Germline CDR1 is SEHNR and CDR2 is FQNEAQ (reference sequence). The CDR3 sequence: CASSFGLSTVGTNVLTF. CDR3 sequence (DNA): TGTGCCAGCAGCTTCGGCCTATCTACTGTGGGGACCAACGTCCTGACTTTC.

The rearrangement links TRBV9 to TRBJ2-5; either TRBD1 or TRBD2 may supply D (5 bases each). V lost 0 bases, J lost 5 bases, and 14 bases lay in between. This CDR3 spans 15 amino acids. The germline CDR1 and CDR2 sequences are SGDLS and YYNGEE. This chain's CDR3 is CASSVAGTTGETQYF. The DNA of the CDR3 is TGTGCCAGCAGCGTAGCTGGGACCACGGGGGAGACCCAGTACTTC.

A note on this clonotype: A junction boundary mismatches the germline segment, possibly from a read error. The chain carries TRBV9 and TRBJ2-2; possibly TRBD2 for D (5 bases). CDR1 and CDR2 from the germline V gene are SGDLS and YYNGEE. This CDR3 has 13 amino acids. The CDR3 reads CASSAPRTGERFF. CDR3 DNA sequence: TGTGCCAGCAGCGCACCAAGAACCGGGGAGCGGTTTTTT.

This chain uses TRBV25-1 with TRBJ1-1, with 7 bases identical to TRBD1. Trimming took 4 bases from V and 1 from J; bases not matched to a gene: 6. The V gene's germline CDR1 is MGHDK and CDR2 SYGVNS. The CDR3 has 15 residues. The CDR3 bases are TGTGCCAGCAGTGGAACAGGGGAATCGAACACTGAAGCTTTCTTT. Translation: CASSGTGESNTEAFF.

This clonotype has a handful of counts. V and J are TRBV27 and TRBJ1-1; the D is unclear. Trimming removed 3 bases at V and 4 bases at J, with 12 bases between. The length of the CDR3 is 14 residues. Per the germline V gene, CDR1 is MNHEY and CDR2 is SMNVEV (reference sequence). CDR3 coding DNA: TGTGCCAGCAGTTTGTTTGCCAATCCCACTGAAGCTTTCTTT. This codes for CASSLFANPTEAFF.

This clonotype was seen only a few times. The J gene is TRBJ2-7, the V gene TRBV30, with D hard to call. Germline CDR1 is GTSNPN and CDR2 is SVGIG (reference sequence). The V end was cut by 0 bases, the J end by 11 bases, with 14 bases between. The CDR3 runs to 12 residues. In DNA form, the CDR3 reads TGTGCCTGGAGTGTACGGGTCGGACGGGAGTACTTC. It is translated as CAWSVRVGREYF.

The chain uses TRBV4-1 and TRBJ1-1; D is unresolved. V was shortened by 2 bases and J by 1 base, with 17 bases between the two germline ends. This CDR3 has 17 amino acids. Germline V lookup: CDR1 MGHRA, CDR2 YSYEKL. CDR3 region: CASSQLTTRPENTEAFF. The CDR3 coding sequence is TGCGCCAGCAGCCAATTGACGACGCGGCCCGAGAACACTGAAGCTTTCTTT.

This clonotype was seen more than once but under ten times. This rearrangement joins TRBV5-1 to TRBJ1-1; no definite D call. The germline V gene has CDR1 SGHRS and CDR2 YFSETQ. This CDR3 spans 16 amino acids. Trimming removed 0 bases from V and 1 base from J, with 13 bases in between. For the CDR3, the DNA is TGCGCCAGCAGCTTGGGATCTTGGGCGACGAACACTGAAGCTTTCTTT. Encoded protein: CASSLGSWATNTEAFF.

The CDR3 loop is CASGLPVLQNNSPLHF. CDR3 DNA sequence: TGTGCTAGTGGTTTACCGGTTTTACAGAATAATTCACCCCTCCACTTT. This chain joins TRBV12-5 and TRBJ1-6, with D unclear. The CDR3 spans 16 residues. Germline V lookup: CDR1 LGHNT, CDR2 FRNRAP. Trimming pared 3 bases from V and 5 bases from J, leaving 14 bases between.

A few counts support this clonotype. The chain carries TRBV7-9 and TRBJ2-5; 11 bases are shared with TRBD1. The J call is doubtful: the DNA matches TRBJ2-7 better. From germline, CDR1 is SEHNR and CDR2 FQNEAQ (reference sequence). This CDR3 region has 13 residues. CDR3 sequence (DNA): TGTGCCAGTGGACAGGGGGCTTTGCACGAGCAGTACTTC. Protein sequence: CASGQGALHEQYF.

The chain links TRBV7-2 to TRBJ1-1; TRBD1 matches 7 bases. V lost 1 base, J lost 7 bases, and 9 bases stayed unmatched. From germline, CDR1 is SGHTA and CDR2 FQGNSA. The CDR3 totals 15 residues. CDR3: CASSLEGARNLEAFF. The CDR3 DNA is TGTGCCAGCAGCTTAGAGGGGGCGCGCAACCTTGAAGCTTTCTTT.

This chain links TRBV20-1 with TRBJ2-4, with 7 bases that match TRBD2. The CDR3 contains 11 residues. Germline V CDR1 and CDR2: DFQATT, SNEGSKA (reference sequence). J lost 16 bases, V lost 5 bases, and 11 bases had no gene match. The CDR3 region is CSAGVLAGVYF. CDR3 coding DNA: TGCAGTGCTGGTGTTTTGGCGGGAGTATACTTC.

The rearrangement links TRBV30 to TRBJ2-3; TRBD2 might be the D (6 bases). The CDR3 runs 16 residues. V shed 2 bases and J shed 0 bases, with 15 bases lying between them. Germline values: CDR1 GTSNPN, CDR2 SVGIG (reference sequence). The CDR3, as DNA: TGTGCCTGGAGTCCATTTGGGGGGAGTAGCACAGATACGCAGTATTTT. Its protein is CAWSPFGGSSTDTQYF.

The chain recombines TRBV24-1 with TRBJ1-5; D gene ambiguous. Germline V gene lookup returns CDR1 KGHDR and CDR2 SFDVKD. The CDR3 loop spans 14 amino acids. The V and J ends lost 4 bases and 0 bases respectively, with 6 bases between them. CDR3 region: CATSDLNSNQPQHF. CDR3 bases: TGTGCCACCAGTGACTTAAATAGCAATCAGCCCCAGCATTTT.

This chain joins TRBV12-3 or TRBV12-4 and TRBJ2-7; possible D gene TRBD1, 6 bases. The CDR3 totals 15 residues. With 6 bases removed from V and 2 bases from J, the gap between germline ends came to 17 bases. CDR3 nucleotide sequence: TGTGCCAGCAGCAACCCGACAGGTTTTACCTACGAGCAGTACTTC. Amino acid sequence: CASSNPTGFTYEQYF.

The chain links TRBV20-1 to TRBJ1-1, with a tentative D call TRBD1 (6 bases). V shed 2 bases and J shed 7 bases, with 14 bases lying between them. Looked up from germline, CDR1 is DFQATT and CDR2 is SNEGSKA (reference sequence). This CDR3 contains 13 residues. The CDR3 coding sequence is TGCAGTGCTAGACGGCAGGGGTTGGGTGAAGCTTTCTTT. Its translation: CSARRQGLGEAFF.

The gene calls are TRBV6-1 and TRBJ2-3, with 9 bases matching TRBD2. The junction had 6 bases not matched to a gene; V was cut back by 6 bases and J by 2 bases. CDR3 size: 15 residues. Germline CDR1 and CDR2: MNHNS and SASEGT. The CDR3 loop is CASRGSSGATDTQYF. CDR3 in DNA: TGTGCCAGCAGGGGGTCTAGCGGGGCCACAGATACGCAGTATTTT.

The chain uses TRBV27 and TRBJ2-3, with 11 positions matching TRBD1. CDR3 length: 15 residues. Germline V gives CDR1 MNHEY, CDR2 SMNVEV (reference sequence). The trim removed 4 bases at V and 5 bases at J, leaving 5 bases unmatched. The CDR3 nucleotides read TGTGCCAGCAGTTCCGGGACAGGGGGGAAAGATACGCAGTATTTT. Protein sequence: CASSSGTGGKDTQYF.

J is TRBJ2-7 and V is TRBV7-8; 11 bases align to TRBD1. The junction had 2 bases not matched to a gene; V was cut back by 2 bases and J by 2 bases. CDR3 length: 15 amino acids. Germline CDR1 reads SGHVS; CDR2 reads FQNEAQ. The CDR3 region is CASSLRGQGAYEQYF. The DNA of the CDR3 is TGTGCCAGCAGCTTACGGGGACAGGGGGCCTACGAGCAGTACTTC.

V gene TRBV27 combines with J gene TRBJ2-7; no firm D call. V dropped 3 bases and J dropped 7 bases, with 16 bases sitting between them. In germline, CDR1 is MNHEY, CDR2 SMNVEV (reference sequence). This CDR3 has 14 residues. The CDR3 spells CASSLARSLGEQYF. CDR3 bases: TGTGCCAGCAGTTTGGCAAGGTCGTTGGGAGAGCAGTACTTC.

The V call is TRBV29-1, the J call TRBJ2-7, with 8 bases identical to TRBD1. The J segment lost 2 bases and the V segment lost 7 bases, leaving 7 bases of the junction unmatched. The CDR3 covers 13 residues. In germline, CDR1 is SQVTM, CDR2 ANQGSEA. CDR3 protein: CSASGQETYEQYF. CDR3 DNA sequence: TGCAGCGCTTCGGGACAGGAAACCTACGAGCAGTACTTC.

The table lists this clonotype with a few counts. This sequence joins TRBV7-9 and TRBJ2-7; a weak D match, TRBD1 (5 bases). V shed 0 bases and J shed 0 bases, with 9 bases lying between them. The germline V gene has CDR1 SEHNR and CDR2 FQNEAQ (reference sequence). The CDR3 runs 15 residues. The CDR3: CASSLAGALSYEQYF. The CDR3 DNA reads TGTGCCAGCAGCTTAGCAGGGGCCCTCTCCTACGAGCAGTACTTC.

The table lists this clonotype with a few counts. The J gene is TRBJ1-2, the V gene TRBV11-2; no clear D. V gave up 5 bases and J gave up 5 bases, with 12 bases separating them. Germline V gives CDR1 SGHAT, CDR2 FQNNGV. This CDR3 spans 13 amino acids. CDR3 bases: TGTGCCAGCAGCCGGGCGAAAGAGTATGGCTACACCTTC. Its protein is CASSRAKEYGYTF.

The sample holds a few counts of this clonotype. This chain links TRBV7-9 with TRBJ1-2, with TRBD1 matching 8 bases. This CDR3 has 18 residues. Germline trimming cut 5 bases from V and 0 bases from J; bases unmatched to any gene: 14. Germline V gene data show CDR1 as SEHNR and CDR2 as FQNEAQ (reference sequence). CDR3 DNA sequence: TGTGCCAGCAGCCCCGCGTGGGGGACAGGCCCGACTAACTATGGCTACACCTTC. Amino acid sequence: CASSPAWGTGPTNYGYTF.

This chain links TRBV6-2 or TRBV6-3 with TRBJ2-5; possible D gene TRBD2, 5 bases. Trimming pared 6 bases from V and 4 bases from J, leaving 24 bases between. CDR3 size: 17 residues. From germline, CDR1 is MNHEY and CDR2 SVGEGT. The CDR3 DNA reads TGTGCCAGCAGAGTCTTCCACCGGGGTAACCTCGGAGAGACCCAGTACTTC. This gives the protein CASRVFHRGNLGETQYF.

The chain carries TRBV9 and TRBJ2-7, with unresolved D. Germline V gene sequence: CDR1 SGDLS, CDR2 YYNGEE. The CDR3 extends over 15 amino acids. Trimming took off 2 bases at V and 1 base at J, with 13 bases between the two ends. The DNA of the CDR3 is TGTGCCAGCAGCGTCGGGCCTAAGTTGTCCTACGAGCAGTACTTC. Residues: CASSVGPKLSYEQYF.

Concerning this clonotype: This is likely a read error, given that the CDR3 carries no conserved phenylalanine or tryptophan at its end. CDR3 bases: TGCAGTGCTAGATCTGGCGGAGACTACGAGCAGTACTCC. It yields the protein CSARSGGDYEQYS. The gene calls are TRBV20-1 and TRBJ2-7; no firm D call. V was clipped by 2 bases and J by 3 bases, with 11 bases between them. Germline V CDR1 and CDR2: DFQATT, SNEGSKA (reference sequence). The CDR3 spans 13 residues.

The genes are TRBV5-4 and TRBJ2-5, with D uncertain. Matching the DNA end better, TRBJ2-7 makes the J call doubtful. The germline V gene encodes CDR1 SGHNT and CDR2 YYREEE (reference sequence). CDR3 length: 13 amino acids. The CDR3 region is CASSLKTVNEQYF. DNA of the CDR3: TGTGCCAGCAGCTTAAAGACCGTGAACGAGCAGTACTTC.